These 23 T cell receptor beta chains were sequenced from one sample in a study of T cell responses to AZD1222 COVID-19 vaccine. The repertoire was sequenced with immunoSEQ multiplex PCR; TCRdb's copy has only in-frame clones and lacks some. This table has roughly 170,000 clones, 85% to 95% appearing once. The source was peripheral blood, collected on day 0 of AZD1222 vaccination. The receptor source for this set is an adult in good health.

The rearrangement links TRBV28 to TRBJ1-5; 8 nucleotides match TRBD1. The CDR3 spans 15 residues. The J segment lost 6 bases and the V segment lost 2 bases, leaving 6 bases of the junction unmatched. In germline, CDR1 is MDHEN, CDR2 SYDVKM. The CDR3 sequence: CASSLITGGRQPQHF. CDR3 DNA sequence: TGTGCCAGCAGTTTAATTACAGGGGGACGTCAGCCCCAGCATTTT. The full variable domain, in which reference TRBV28 and TRBJ1-5 provide the parts outside the CDR3, is DVKVTQSSRYLVKRTGEKVFLECVQDMDHENMFWYRQDPGLGLRLIYFSYDVKMKEKGDIPEGYSVSREKKERFSLILESASTNQTSMYLCASSLITGGRQPQHFGDGTRLSIL.

This rearrangement joins TRBV10-3 to TRBJ2-7; D possibly uses TRBD1 or TRBD2 (6 bases each). The V gene's germline CDR1 is ENHRY and CDR2 SYGVKD. Trimming removed 4 bases at V and 3 bases at J, with 22 bases between. The CDR3 has 17 amino acids. In nucleotides, the CDR3 is TGTGCCATCAGTGGTCAGGGGAGTAGGGGAGGTTACTACGAGCAGTACTTC. This sequence encodes CAISGQGSRGGYYEQYF.

The chain carries TRBV7-2 and TRBJ2-7; 8 bases match TRBD1. J was trimmed by 5 bases and V by 4 bases; bases with no gene match: 4. Germline CDR1 and CDR2: SGHTA and FQGNSA. The CDR3 spans 13 residues. In DNA form, the CDR3 reads TGTGCCAGCAGCTCCCGGACAGGGAACGAGCAGTACTTC. Protein: CASSSRTGNEQYF.

The chain combines TRBV4-3 with TRBJ2-4; 10 positions match TRBD2. With V trimmed by 0 bases and J by 3 bases, 5 bases remained unmatched. The CDR3 spans 17 residues. Germline V lookup: CDR1 LGHNA, CDR2 YSLEER. The CDR3 sequence: CASSQDGAGGDKNIQYF. CDR3 nucleotide sequence: TGCGCCAGCAGCCAAGATGGAGCGGGGGGGGACAAAAACATTCAGTACTTC.

The rearrangement joins TRBV5-4 to TRBJ2-1, with TRBD2 matching over 10 bases. This CDR3 has 14 residues. The germline V gene encodes CDR1 SGHNT and CDR2 YYREEE (reference sequence). V shed 9 bases, J shed 4 bases, and the junction held 7 bases outside the gene matches. In nucleotides, the CDR3 is TGTGCCACCAAGATAGCGGGGGGATACAATGAGCAGTTCTTC. This encodes CATKIAGGYNEQFF.

V gene TRBV18 combines with J gene TRBJ1-5; TRBD1 aligns across 7 bases. The CDR3 sequence is 16 residues long. After removal of 5 bases from V and 4 bases from J, the junction contained 11 bases not matched to a gene. CDR1 is KGHSH, CDR2 LQKENI, per germline. The CDR3 spells CASSARGAGGNQPQHF. CDR3 in DNA: TGTGCCAGCTCAGCAAGGGGGGCAGGGGGTAATCAGCCCCAGCATTTT.

This clone was found a few times. CDR3 loop: CASSLFGNTGELFF. In DNA form, the CDR3 reads TGTGCCAGCAGCTTATTCGGGAACACCGGGGAGCTGTTTTTT. This chain connects TRBV7-3 to TRBJ2-2; D uncertain. Germline CDR1 and CDR2: SGHTA and FQGTGA. The CDR3 has 14 residues. V was cut by 2 bases and J by 1 base, with 5 bases left in between.

The chain is built from TRBV12-3 or TRBV12-4 and TRBJ1-2; D may be TRBD1 (5 bases). Trimming shortened V by 6 bases and J by 2 bases, and 10 bases separated the two germline ends. The CDR3 has 13 amino acids. CDR3 loop: CASSLGPNYGYTF. The CDR3 bases are TGTGCCAGCAGCCTGGGACCAAACTATGGCTACACCTTC.

This chain joins TRBV5-4 and TRBJ2-7; tentative D call: TRBD1 (6 bases). The CDR3 contains 14 residues. Looked up from germline, CDR1 is SGHNT and CDR2 is YYREEE (reference sequence). The V end was cut by 4 bases, the J end by 5 bases, with 16 bases between. The CDR3 is CASSAQGIRNEQYF. CDR3 DNA sequence: TGTGCCAGCAGCGCTCAGGGGATAAGGAACGAGCAGTACTTC.

This clone has just a few counts. The chain has TRBV2 and TRBJ2-3, with TRBD2 matching 8 bases. CDR3 length: 17 residues. V was pared by 1 base and J by 2 bases, with 8 bases of the junction left unmatched. CDR1 is SNHLY and CDR2 is FYNNEI in the germline V gene. The CDR3: CASSEETSVDLTDTQYF. DNA of the CDR3: TGTGCCAGCAGTGAAGAGACTAGCGTAGATCTCACAGATACGCAGTATTTT.

This chain uses TRBV5-6 with TRBJ2-1; D might be TRBD1 or TRBD2, each matching 5 bases. This CDR3 has 16 amino acids. V was cut by 0 bases and J by 4 bases, with 14 bases left in between. Germline V CDR1 and CDR2: SGHDT, YYEEEE. The CDR3 DNA follows: TGTGCCAGCAGCTTGGTAGGGGACCTTAGTTACAATGAGCAGTTCTTC. Its translation is CASSLVGDLSYNEQFF.

The rearrangement links TRBV5-1 to TRBJ2-3; D may be TRBD2 (6 bases). Germline V gene lookup returns CDR1 SGHRS and CDR2 YFSETQ. The CDR3 sequence is 15 residues long. Between the trimmed V and J ends, which lost 0 bases and 0 bases, there was a span of 8 bases. The DNA of the CDR3 is TGCGCCAGCAGCTTGGCCGGGGGTAGCACAGATACGCAGTATTTT. Translation: CASSLAGGSTDTQYF. Combining the CDR3 with reference TRBV5-1 and TRBJ2-3 gives the whole variable domain KAGVTQTPRYLIKTRGQQVTLSCSPISGHRSVSWYQQTPGQGLQFLFEYFSETQRNKGNFPGRFSGRQFSNSRSEMNVSTLELGDSALYLCASSLAGGSTDTQYFGPGTRLTVL.

Comment on this clone: This sample also contains other DNA sequences that code for the same CDR3. The rearrangement uses TRBV5-1 and TRBJ2-3; weak D call: TRBD2 (6 bases). The ends were cut back, 3 bases at V and 4 bases at J, with 6 bases in the middle. The CDR3 consists of 12 residues. Germline V gene data show CDR1 as SGHRS and CDR2 as YFSETQ. The CDR3 region has the DNA TGCGCCAGCAGCTCGGGGGCAGATACGCAGTATTTT. This translates into CASSSGADTQYF.

The chain combines TRBV11-3 with TRBJ2-1, with D perhaps TRBD1 or TRBD2 (5 bases each). CDR1 is SGHNT and CDR2 is YENEEA in the germline V gene. CDR3 length: 13 residues. Trimming shortened V by 3 bases and J by 12 bases, and 15 bases separated the two germline ends. CDR3 sequence reads: CASSFGLVGTQFF. The CDR3 DNA follows: TGTGCCAGCAGCTTTGGTCTGGTCGGGACGCAGTTCTTC.

The chain is built from TRBV9 and TRBJ2-2; D is unclear. Trimming took off 0 bases at V and 5 bases at J, with 5 bases between the two ends. CDR3 length: 13 residues. Per the germline V gene, CDR1 is SGDLS and CDR2 is YYNGEE. The CDR3 bases are TGTGCCAGCAGCGTAGGCCTTACCGGGGAGCTGTTTTTT. The encoded protein is CASSVGLTGELFF.

This chain uses TRBV19 with TRBJ1-6; weak D call: TRBD1 (5 bases). Germline V CDR1 and CDR2: LNHDA, SQIVND (reference sequence). Trimming pared 8 bases from V and 8 bases from J, leaving 13 bases between. CDR3 length: 13 amino acids. The CDR3: CASGLEGDSPLHF. CDR3 coding DNA: TGTGCCAGTGGGTTGGAAGGGGATTCACCCCTCCACTTT.

This clone was recorded a few times. V and J are TRBV5-1 and TRBJ1-1; possibly TRBD1 for D (5 bases). V lost 0 bases and J 11 bases, leaving 17 bases between the germline ends. The germline V gene has CDR1 SGHRS and CDR2 YFSETQ. The CDR3 totals 14 residues. The CDR3 loop reads CASSLENRGDKAFF. The CDR3 region has the DNA TGCGCCAGCAGCTTGGAGAATAGGGGCGACAAGGCTTTCTTT. Filled out from reference TRBV5-1 and TRBJ1-1, the complete variable domain reads KAGVTQTPRYLIKTRGQQVTLSCSPISGHRSVSWYQQTPGQGLQFLFEYFSETQRNKGNFPGRFSGRQFSNSRSEMNVSTLELGDSALYLCASSLENRGDKAFFGQGTRLTVV.

The V call is TRBV18, the J call TRBJ1-2, with D uncertain. CDR1 is KGHSH and CDR2 is LQKENI in the germline V gene. With 6 bases removed from V and 2 bases from J, the gap between germline ends came to 10 bases. The CDR3 consists of 13 residues. In nucleotides, the CDR3 is TGTGCCAGCTCGAAAGACACAAACTATGGCTACACCTTC. This gives the protein CASSKDTNYGYTF.

The chain combines TRBV5-6 with TRBJ1-5, with a tentative D call TRBD1 (5 bases). V was pared by 3 bases and J by 1 base, with 11 bases between. CDR1 and CDR2 (germline): SGHDT, YYEEEE. CDR3 size: 15 residues. The DNA of the CDR3 is TGTGCCAGCAGCTGGGGAGGGGTGAGCAATCAGCCCCAGCATTTT. The encoded protein is CASSWGGVSNQPQHF.

This clone turned up a few times. This rearrangement joins TRBV15 to TRBJ2-5; 8 bases agree with TRBD2. The germline CDR1 and CDR2 sequences are LNHNV and YYDKDF (reference sequence). The CDR3 is 15 amino acids. The V gene end was trimmed by 5 bases and the J gene end by 8 bases; junction bases not matched to a gene: 13. The chain's CDR3 is CATSLAPGAGATQYF. CDR3 in DNA: TGTGCCACCAGCCTTGCGCCGGGAGCGGGGGCTACCCAGTACTTC.

In its sample, this clone was seen a few times. This chain connects TRBV28 to TRBJ1-5; a weak D match, TRBD1 (5 bases). This CDR3 spans 15 amino acids. Germline-derived CDR1 and CDR2 are MDHEN and SYDVKM. Trimming removed 7 bases at V and 2 bases at J, with 15 bases between. As DNA, the CDR3 is TGTGCCAGCAACTATCTAGGGGCGGGCAATCAGCCCCAGCATTTT. It yields the protein CASNYLGAGNQPQHF.

This chain links TRBV30 with TRBJ1-4; weak D call: TRBD1 (6 bases). The CDR3 totals 14 residues. The germline V and J ends were trimmed by 3 bases and 2 bases, with 10 bases remaining between them. The germline CDR1 and CDR2 sequences are GTSNPN and SVGIG (reference sequence). The DNA of the CDR3 is TGTGCCTGGAGGCAGGGGACTACTAATGAAAAACTGTTTTTT. This sequence encodes CAWRQGTTNEKLFF.

V usage is TRBV12-3 or TRBV12-4 and J usage is TRBJ1-2, with D possibly matching TRBD1 (6 bases). The CDR3 runs to 13 residues. V lost 6 bases to trimming and J lost 3 bases, with 11 bases between them. The CDR3 spells CASSLGQYYGYTF. DNA of the CDR3: TGTGCCAGCAGCCTAGGACAGTACTATGGCTACACCTTC.